These 3 T cell receptor beta chains were all obtained from the same sample, sequenced in a study. MiXCR, applied by TCRdb to the RT-PCR reads, yields one record per CDR3 protein. The table lists about 700,000 distinct CDR3 sequences, over 12% of them singletons. The specimen sequenced was memory CD4+ T cells from blood. The receptors were sampled from a female donor in good health, serving as a healthy control.

This chain links TRBV24-1 with TRBJ2-1; TRBD1 or TRBD2 may be the D gene (5 bases each). The ends were cut back, 10 bases at V and 0 bases at J, with 12 bases in the middle. The germline V gene has CDR1 KGHDR and CDR2 SFDVKD. The CDR3 runs 14 residues. CDR3 DNA: TGTGCCACTAAAGGGGAGTACTCCTACAATGAGCAGTTCTTC. Amino acid sequence: CATKGEYSYNEQFF.

This clonotype was picked up many times. The rearrangement joins TRBV20-1 to TRBJ2-3, with D perhaps matching TRBD1 or TRBD2 (5 bases each). The CDR3 is made up of 14 amino acids. The germline V and J ends were trimmed by 4 bases and 11 bases, with 22 bases remaining between them. Germline V CDR1 and CDR2: DFQATT, SNEGSKA (reference sequence). The CDR3 is CSAKNGSGTSLQYF. The CDR3 region has the DNA TGCAGTGCTAAGAACGGGTCTGGGACCTCTTTGCAGTATTTT.

V and J are TRBV24-1 and TRBJ2-7; no definite D call. This CDR3 spans 16 amino acids. Germline CDR1 reads KGHDR; CDR2 reads SFDVKD. With 12 bases removed from V and 0 bases from J, the gap between germline ends came to 23 bases. DNA of the CDR3: TGTGCCCCCCTCATCTCCGAGGTCCTTTTCTCCTACGAGCAGTACTTC. Translation: CAPLISEVLFSYEQYF.